The text below deals with one TCR beta chain. The antigen is unknown. This clone may be a read error of a much larger clone one base away. CDR3 length: 16 residues. CDR1 is MGHDK and CDR2 is SYGVNS in the germline V gene. The record originates from a study of blood T cells in healthy people across ages. Study-wide findings and caveats: When set beside aged donors, long-lived donors presented more naive CD4+ cells and higher diversity.

It was with a sample-barcoded 5' primer and a J-beta primer mix that a second PCR of roughly 7 to 12 cycles was run. One entry per CDR3 protein, called by TCRdb with MiXCR from the 5' RACE reads. Of approximately 730,000 distinct CDR3 sequences in the sample, 53% were seen once. The J gene is TRBJ2-5, the V gene TRBV25-1; 7 bases line up with TRBD1. The closer fit of TRBJ2-7 to the DNA end suggests the J call may be wrong. Sequenced material: blood. This receptor was taken from a man of 80 years or more in good health. CDR3: CANSSGTAGIPYEQYF. The CDR3 nucleotides are TGTGCCAACAGCTCGGGGACAGCCGGAATCCCCTACGAGCAGTACTTC.